These T cell receptor beta chains were read from a single sample in a study of naive and memory T cell subsets. TCRdb used MiXCR to reprocess the 5' RACE reads, holding one entry per CDR3 protein. This sample yields 58,000 or so distinct CDR3 sequences, of which less than 10% are seen a single time; 9% to 10% belongs to the top ten. These receptors were taken from a female donor in good health. The CDR3 runs from the conserved cysteine through the conserved F or W. Fields, in order: V gene, D gene, J gene, clone size, CDR3 DNA, CDR3 protein. The D gene is left open where the match is weak. A row's size may be missing; if present it is once, few, many or a size class.

V: TRBV6-2/TRBV6-3
D: -
J: TRBJ2-7
size: few
DNA: TGTGCCAGCAGTTCCTTCCAGACCTACGAGCAGTACTTC
CDR3: CASSSFQTYEQYF

V: TRBV20-1
D: -
J: TRBJ2-7
size: -
DNA: TGCAGTGCTAGAGATCCGGCAGGGAGAGACCCCGAGCAGTACTTC
CDR3: CSARDPAGRDPEQYF

V: TRBV5-1
D: TRBD1
J: TRBJ2-5
size: -
DNA: TGCGCCAGCAGCTTCCGGGACAGTGAAGAGACCCAGTACTTC
CDR3: CASSFRDSEETQYF

V: TRBV20-1
D: TRBD1
J: TRBJ2-6
size: few
DNA: TGCAGTGCTAGAGCGACAGGGAAGCTCTCTGGGGCCAACGTCCTGACTTTC
CDR3: CSARATGKLSGANVLTF

V: TRBV13
D: -
J: TRBJ2-7
size: few
DNA: TGTGCCAGCAGCTTAGGGACAGGATACTCCTACGAGCAGTACTTC
CDR3: CASSLGTGYSYEQYF

V: TRBV20-1
D: -
J: TRBJ1-1
size: many
DNA: TGCAGTGCTAGAACCCAGGGTGGCCCTGAAGCTTTCTTT
CDR3: CSARTQGGPEAFF

V: TRBV5-4
D: -
J: TRBJ1-1
size: many
DNA: TGTGCCAGCAGCCAAAGAAGGGGCTTTACTGAAGCTTTCTTT
CDR3: CASSQRRGFTEAFF

V: TRBV6-5
D: TRBD1
J: TRBJ2-7
size: -
DNA: TGTGCCAGCAGTTCAACCGGGACAGGGGTATACGAGCAGTACTTC
CDR3: CASSSTGTGVYEQYF

V: TRBV28
D: -
J: TRBJ2-1
size: few
DNA: TGTGCCAGCAGCCCCCCTGGGACACACAATGAGCAGTTCTTC
CDR3: CASSPPGTHNEQFF

V: TRBV20-1
D: TRBD2
J: TRBJ2-3
size: few
DNA: TGCAGTGCTAGAGCCCCCCGCGGGGGGGGTAGCACAGATACGCAGTATTTT
CDR3: CSARAPRGGGSTDTQYF

V: TRBV27
D: -
J: TRBJ2-5
size: -
DNA: TGTGCCAGCAGAGCTCGGGGCGTCGTCGCGACCCAGTACTTC
CDR3: CASRARGVVATQYF

V: TRBV5-1
D: -
J: TRBJ1-1
size: many
DNA: TGCGCCAGCAGCTTTATGGTCGGGACCGCTGAAGCTTTCTTT
CDR3: CASSFMVGTAEAFF

V: TRBV20-1
D: -
J: TRBJ1-2
size: many
DNA: TGCAGTGCTAGAGAAGGGGAGATCTATGGCTACACCTTC
CDR3: CSAREGEIYGYTF

V: TRBV29-1
D: -
J: TRBJ2-2
size: medium-sized
DNA: TGCAGCGTTGGCACCGGGGAGCTGTTTTTT
CDR3: CSVGTGELFF

V: TRBV27
D: -
J: TRBJ1-1
size: many
DNA: TGTGCCAGCAGTTTCGGACAGTACACTGAAGCTTTCTTT
CDR3: CASSFGQYTEAFF

V: TRBV7-2
D: -
J: TRBJ1-6
size: -
DNA: TGTGCCAGCAGCTTAGCGCCTGGGCGCTCCTATAATTCACCCCTCCACTTT
CDR3: CASSLAPGRSYNSPLHF

V: TRBV6-2/TRBV6-3
D: -
J: TRBJ1-1
size: medium-sized
DNA: TGTGCCAGCGCCGATACAGAGAACACTGAAGCTTTCTTT
CDR3: CASADTENTEAFF

V: TRBV6-5
D: -
J: TRBJ2-5
size: -
DNA: TGTGCCAGCAGGCAAGACGCCATCCAGACCCAGTACTTC
CDR3: CASRQDAIQTQYF

V: TRBV12-3/TRBV12-4
D: -
J: TRBJ1-6
size: many
DNA: TGTGCCAGCAGTTTAAATAGTTGGGCAGAAAGATCACCCCTCCACTTT
CDR3: CASSLNSWAERSPLHF

V: TRBV20-1
D: -
J: TRBJ1-1
size: many
DNA: TGCAGTGCTAGAGGGCCAGCTCGCCCCTTTACAACTGAAGCTTTCTTT
CDR3: CSARGPARPFTTEAFF

V: TRBV4-3
D: -
J: TRBJ1-1
size: many
DNA: TGCGCCAGCAGCCAAGGCGTTCTTATGAACACTGAAGCTTTCTTT
CDR3: CASSQGVLMNTEAFF

V: TRBV6-1
D: -
J: TRBJ2-1
size: few
DNA: TGTGCCAGCAGTGAAGTCGGAAGTCGCGAGCAGTTCTTC
CDR3: CASSEVGSREQFF

V: TRBV9
D: -
J: TRBJ1-1
size: -
DNA: TGTGCCAGCACGTCAGGCAGGATGAACACTGAAGCTTTCTTT
CDR3: CASTSGRMNTEAFF

V: TRBV20-1
D: -
J: TRBJ1-1
size: many
DNA: TGCAGTGCTTTAGTAGCAGGACCGAACACTGAAGCTTTCTTT
CDR3: CSALVAGPNTEAFF

V: TRBV6-5
D: TRBD1
J: TRBJ2-7
size: few
DNA: TGTGCCAGCAGCCCTCCGGGACAGGTTCGGCAGTACTTC
CDR3: CASSPPGQVRQYF

V: TRBV2
D: -
J: TRBJ1-1
size: many
DNA: TGTGCCAGTCGGAGGTTGGTTGGGACTGAAGCTTTCTTT
CDR3: CASRRLVGTEAFF

V: TRBV5-1
D: -
J: TRBJ1-1
size: many
DNA: TGCGCCAGCAGCTTGGCTTCAGGGGAAACTGAAGCTTTCTTT
CDR3: CASSLASGETEAFF

V: TRBV20-1
D: TRBD1
J: TRBJ1-3
size: many
DNA: TGCAGTGCCGGACAGGTCTCTGGAAACACCATATATTTT
CDR3: CSAGQVSGNTIYF

V: TRBV6-5
D: TRBD1
J: TRBJ2-7
size: few
DNA: TGTGCCAGCAGCCTGAGCGGGACAGGGAGATCCTACGAGCAGTACTTC
CDR3: CASSLSGTGRSYEQYF

V: TRBV29-1
D: -
J: TRBJ2-7
size: many
DNA: TGCAGCGTTGAGGGGGCAACCTACGAGCAGTACTTC
CDR3: CSVEGATYEQYF

V: TRBV12-3/TRBV12-4
D: -
J: TRBJ2-1
size: few
DNA: TGTGCCAGCAGTTCGGACTACCTGGAGCAGTTCTTC
CDR3: CASSSDYLEQFF

V: TRBV4-3
D: -
J: TRBJ1-2
size: many
DNA: TGCGCCAGCAGCCAAGAAGGGGGGCTGGGAAAGGATGGCTACACCTTC
CDR3: CASSQEGGLGKDGYTF

V: TRBV12-3/TRBV12-4
D: -
J: TRBJ2-5
size: many
DNA: TGTGCCAGCAGAAGGGGGGCGCCGGAGACCCAGTACTTC
CDR3: CASRRGAPETQYF

V: TRBV5-5
D: -
J: TRBJ1-1
size: many
DNA: TGTGCCAGCAGCTTGGTGACGGCCGGGGGTGAAGCTTTCTTT
CDR3: CASSLVTAGGEAFF

V: TRBV20-1
D: -
J: TRBJ2-1
size: many
DNA: TGCAGTGCGTCCAATTTAGTGGCGCAGTTCTTC
CDR3: CSASNLVAQFF

V: TRBV6-2/TRBV6-3
D: -
J: TRBJ2-7
size: few
DNA: TGTGCCAGCAGTTCGCGCAGGGGAACCTACGAGCAGTACTTC
CDR3: CASSSRRGTYEQYF

V: TRBV2
D: -
J: TRBJ1-2
size: many
DNA: TGTGCCAGCAGTGAAAACAGGAGCTATGGCTACACCTTC
CDR3: CASSENRSYGYTF

V: TRBV29-1
D: -
J: TRBJ2-2
size: few
DNA: TGCGGCGGACGGACGAACACCGGGGAGCTGTTTTTT
CDR3: CGGRTNTGELFF

V: TRBV7-9
D: TRBD1
J: TRBJ2-3
size: few
DNA: TGTGCCAGCAGCTTAGAGGGACAGCCCACAGATACGCAGTATTTT
CDR3: CASSLEGQPTDTQYF